This T cell receptor beta chain emerged from a study of blood T cells in healthy people across ages. Findings and limits, study-wide: Relative to aged donors, long-lived donors carried more naive CD4+ cells and displayed higher diversity. As age increased, TCR beta diversity per million T cells fell in a roughly linear fashion.

Germline lookup yields CDR1 LGHDT and CDR2 YNNKEL (reference sequence). V was pared by 4 bases and J by 0 bases, with 13 bases between. This CDR3 is 17 amino acids long. PCR was performed a second time for roughly 7 to 12 cycles using a sample-barcoded 5' primer and a J-beta primer mix. Tags on each cDNA molecule came from a template-switch adaptor with 12 random nucleotides. TCRdb reprocessed the 5' RACE reads with MiXCR, giving one entry per CDR3 protein. The sample holds roughly 1,300,000 distinct CDR3 sequences, around 55% seen once. This clonotype was detected a few times. Its antigen is unknown. The sequenced sample was blood. The gene calls are TRBV3-1 and TRBJ2-6, with D unresolved. The receptor's source is a man aged 18 to 29 in good health. The CDR3 is CASSPRTLISGANVLTF. CDR3 nucleotides: TGTGCCAGCAGCCCCAGGACCCTAATCTCTGGGGCCAACGTCCTGACTTTC.